This TCR beta chain derives from a study of CD8 T cells in ankylosing spondylitis. Study observations and caveats: Previous work reported some of these motif variants in the synovial fluid and blood of reactive arthritis. What appeared characteristic of ankylosing spondylitis blood was a TCR beta motif of 7 or 8 highly homologous variants.

This clonotype has only a few counts. Its antigen remains unidentified. J lost 0 bases, V lost 6 bases, and 9 bases had no gene match. The CDR3 is 16 residues long. TCRdb independently ran MiXCR on the 5' RACE reads; one entry per CDR3 protein. The sample contains almost 400,000 distinct CDR3 sequences, about 22% of which appear only once. Sequencing was carried out using blood, either unsorted or a sorted T cell fraction (not recorded which). The V gene is TRBV12-3 or TRBV12-4, the J gene TRBJ1-1; 8 nucleotides align to TRBD1. The origin of this receptor is a male donor with ankylosing spondylitis. The CDR3 region is CASRRTGTGVNTEAFF. The CDR3 DNA is TGTGCCAGCAGACGAACCGGGACAGGAGTGAACACTGAAGCTTTCTTT.